The 5 T cell receptor beta chains presented below share a single source sample, sequenced in a study of T-cell reconstitution after alpha-beta-depleted transplantation in children. As it was prepared, the TCRbeta library received unique molecular identifiers. One entry per CDR3 protein results from TCRdb running MiXCR on the PCR reads. The profile shows under 300,000 distinct CDR3 sequences, approximately 10% of them singletons. Sequenced here: peripheral blood, sampled 180 days after TCRalphabeta/CD19-depleted stem cell transplant. The receptor source for this set is a male patient aged 2-10 years who had a stem cell transplant for chronic granulomatous disease, so the T cells may come from the graft donor.

This clonotype was seen repeatedly, ten times or more. The chain joins TRBV7-2 to TRBJ2-5; 8 bases match TRBD1. CDR3 size: 16 residues. J lost 4 bases, V lost 4 bases, and 11 bases had no gene match. Per the germline V gene, CDR1 is SGHTA and CDR2 is FQGNSA. The CDR3 protein is CASSSTPQGGVETQYF. CDR3 coding DNA: TGTGCCAGCAGCTCCACCCCACAGGGGGGCGTAGAGACCCAGTACTTC.

Points on this clonotype: A much larger clonotype is one base distant, so this may be a read error. This chain uses TRBV20-1 with TRBJ1-2; no definite D call. The CDR3 has 14 residues. Germline CDR1 and CDR2: DFQATT and SNEGSKA (reference sequence). The CDR3 bases are TGCAGTGCTAGTGCCCTCACATCAAACTGTGGCTACACCTTC. As protein: CSASALTSNCGYTF.

This clonotype was seen repeatedly, ten times or more. V usage is TRBV20-1 and J usage is TRBJ2-1; TRBD2 matches 7 bases. Germline trimming cut 0 bases from V and 0 bases from J; bases unmatched to any gene: 8. CDR3 length equals 17 residues. Germline CDR1 and CDR2: DFQATT and SNEGSKA (reference sequence). CDR3 region: CSARDGGGKSSYNEQFF. Here the CDR3 DNA reads TGCAGTGCTAGAGATGGGGGGGGGAAAAGCTCCTACAATGAGCAGTTCTTC.

This clonotype was seen at least ten times. The chain has TRBV20-1 and TRBJ2-5; D gene unclear. The CDR3 contains 14 residues. Germline loops: CDR1 DFQATT, CDR2 SNEGSKA (reference sequence). The germline V and J ends were trimmed by 3 bases and 5 bases, with 16 bases remaining between them. The DNA of the CDR3 is TGCAGTGCTAGTTCTGGGCAGCTGAAGGAGACCCAGTACTTC. This codes for CSASSGQLKETQYF.

This clonotype was detected many times. The J gene is TRBJ2-3, the V gene TRBV7-6; weak D call: TRBD2 (5 bases). The CDR3 covers 14 residues. Between the trimmed V and J ends, which lost 5 bases and 2 bases, there was a span of 11 bases. Looked up from germline, CDR1 is SGHVS and CDR2 is FNYEAQ. CDR3 loop: CASSREANTDTQYF. CDR3 nucleotide sequence: TGTGCCAGCAGCCGGGAAGCCAACACAGATACGCAGTATTTT.